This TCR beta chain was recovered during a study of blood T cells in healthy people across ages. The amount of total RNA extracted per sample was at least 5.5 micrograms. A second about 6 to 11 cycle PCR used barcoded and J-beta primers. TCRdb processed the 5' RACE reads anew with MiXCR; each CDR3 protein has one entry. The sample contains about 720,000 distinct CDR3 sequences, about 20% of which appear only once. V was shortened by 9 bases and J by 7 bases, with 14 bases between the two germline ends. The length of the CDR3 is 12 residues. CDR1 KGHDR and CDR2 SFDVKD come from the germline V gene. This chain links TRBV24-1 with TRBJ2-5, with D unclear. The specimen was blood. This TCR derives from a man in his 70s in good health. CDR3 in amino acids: CATDTEEGTQYF. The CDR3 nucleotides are TGTGCCACCGATACAGAGGAAGGGACCCAGTACTTC.